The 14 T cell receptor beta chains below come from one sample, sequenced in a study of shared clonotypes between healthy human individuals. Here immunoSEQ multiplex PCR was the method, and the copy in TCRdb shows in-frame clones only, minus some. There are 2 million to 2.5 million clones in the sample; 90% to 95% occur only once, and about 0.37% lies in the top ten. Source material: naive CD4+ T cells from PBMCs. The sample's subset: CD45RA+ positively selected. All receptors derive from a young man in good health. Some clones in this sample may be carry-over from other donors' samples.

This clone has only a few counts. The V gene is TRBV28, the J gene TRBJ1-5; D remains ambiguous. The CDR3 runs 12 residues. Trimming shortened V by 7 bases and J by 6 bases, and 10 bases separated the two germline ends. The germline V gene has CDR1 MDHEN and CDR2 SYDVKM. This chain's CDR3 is CASTQRSQPQHF. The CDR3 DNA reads TGTGCCAGCACCCAAAGGAGTCAGCCCCAGCATTTT.

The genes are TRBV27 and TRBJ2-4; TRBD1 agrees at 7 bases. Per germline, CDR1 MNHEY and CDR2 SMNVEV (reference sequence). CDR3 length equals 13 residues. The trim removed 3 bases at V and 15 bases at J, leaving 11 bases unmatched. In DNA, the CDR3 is TGTGCCAGCAGTTTTGGGACAGTGGGGTTCCGGTACTTC. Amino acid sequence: CASSFGTVGFRYF.

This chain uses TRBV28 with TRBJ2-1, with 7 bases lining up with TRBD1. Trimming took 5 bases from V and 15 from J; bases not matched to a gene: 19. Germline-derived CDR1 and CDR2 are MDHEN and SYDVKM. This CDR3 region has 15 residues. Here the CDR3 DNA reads TGTGCCAGCAGTCCCCACCAGTTGACAGGGAGTTTAGGGTTCTTC. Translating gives CASSPHQLTGSLGFF.

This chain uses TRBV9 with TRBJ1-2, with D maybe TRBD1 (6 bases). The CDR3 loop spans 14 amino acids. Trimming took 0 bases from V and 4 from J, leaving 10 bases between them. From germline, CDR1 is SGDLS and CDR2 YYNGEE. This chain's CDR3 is CASSVADRPYGYTF. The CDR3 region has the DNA TGTGCCAGCAGCGTAGCGGACAGACCCTATGGCTACACCTTC.

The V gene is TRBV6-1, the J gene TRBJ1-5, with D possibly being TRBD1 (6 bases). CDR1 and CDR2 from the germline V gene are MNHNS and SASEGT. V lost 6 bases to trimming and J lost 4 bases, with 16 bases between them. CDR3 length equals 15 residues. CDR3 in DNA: TGTGCCAGCAGCCGGGGGGGGCCGGTAAATCAGCCCCAGCATTTT. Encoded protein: CASSRGGPVNQPQHF.

The DNA of the CDR3 is TGTGCCAGCAGCTTAGCGGCACCGAACACTGAAGCTTTCTTT. Translating it yields CASSLAAPNTEAFF. The rearrangement uses TRBV7-2 and TRBJ1-1; D is ambiguous. The V gene lost 0 bases and the J gene lost 1 base, with 6 bases spanning the gap. Germline loops: CDR1 SGHTA, CDR2 FQGNSA. The CDR3 consists of 14 residues.

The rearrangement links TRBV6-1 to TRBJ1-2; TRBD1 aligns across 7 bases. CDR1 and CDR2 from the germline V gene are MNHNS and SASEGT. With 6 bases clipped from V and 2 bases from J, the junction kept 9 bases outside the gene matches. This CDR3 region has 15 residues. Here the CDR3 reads CASRPTPRGNYGYTF. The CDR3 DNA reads TGTGCCAGCAGGCCAACCCCCAGGGGGAACTATGGCTACACCTTC.

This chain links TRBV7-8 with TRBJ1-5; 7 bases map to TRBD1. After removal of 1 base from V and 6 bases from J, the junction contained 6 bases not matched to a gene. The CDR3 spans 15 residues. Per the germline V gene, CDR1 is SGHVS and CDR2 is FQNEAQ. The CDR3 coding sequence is TGTGCCAGCAGCTTAGTTCAGGGGGTTCGTCAGCCCCAGCATTTT. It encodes CASSLVQGVRQPQHF.

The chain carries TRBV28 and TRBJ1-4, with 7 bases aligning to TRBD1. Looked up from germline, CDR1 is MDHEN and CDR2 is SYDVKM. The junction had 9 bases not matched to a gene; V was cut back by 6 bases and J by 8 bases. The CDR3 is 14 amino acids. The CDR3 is CASRQGGAREKLFF. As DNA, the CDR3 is TGTGCCAGCAGGCAAGGGGGCGCGCGGGAAAAACTGTTTTTT.

This CDR3 is CASSRGQGVGQPQHF. In nucleotides, the CDR3 is TGTGCCAGCAGTAGGGGACAGGGGGTGGGTCAGCCCCAGCATTTT. This chain joins TRBV6-5 and TRBJ1-5; 11 bases agree with TRBD1. This CDR3 has 15 residues. Per germline, CDR1 MNHEY and CDR2 SVGAGI. The ends lost 5 bases at V and 6 bases at J; junction bases unmatched: 6.

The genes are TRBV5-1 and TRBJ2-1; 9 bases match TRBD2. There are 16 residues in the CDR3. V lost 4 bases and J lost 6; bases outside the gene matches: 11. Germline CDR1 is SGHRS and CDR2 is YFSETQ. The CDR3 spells CASSGDRGGRANEQFF. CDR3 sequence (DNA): TGCGCCAGCAGCGGGGACCGGGGCGGGAGGGCCAATGAGCAGTTCTTC.

CDR3 residues: CASSVSHGGSDEQFF. The CDR3 region has the DNA TGCGCCAGCAGCGTAAGCCATGGGGGTAGCGATGAGCAGTTCTTC. The genes are TRBV5-1 and TRBJ2-1; D tentatively reads TRBD1 or TRBD2 (5 bases each). CDR3 length equals 15 residues. Per germline, CDR1 SGHRS and CDR2 YFSETQ. V lost 4 bases and J lost 8, with 19 bases in between.

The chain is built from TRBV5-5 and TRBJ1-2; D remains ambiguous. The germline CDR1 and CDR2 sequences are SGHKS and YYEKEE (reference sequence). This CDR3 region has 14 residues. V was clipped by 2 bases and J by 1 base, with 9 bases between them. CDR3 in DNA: TGTGCCAGCAGCTTTACTGGAGTTAACTATGGCTACACCTTC. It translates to CASSFTGVNYGYTF.

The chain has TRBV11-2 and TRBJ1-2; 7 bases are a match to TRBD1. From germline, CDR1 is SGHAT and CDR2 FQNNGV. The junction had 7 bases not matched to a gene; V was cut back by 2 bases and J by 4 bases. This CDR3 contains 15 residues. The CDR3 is CASSLSGQGGYGYTF. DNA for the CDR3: TGTGCCAGCAGCTTATCGGGGCAGGGGGGCTATGGCTACACCTTC.